The sequence of this T cell receptor beta chain was determined in a study of T-cell reconstitution after alpha-beta-depleted transplantation in children (dated by TCRdb to 2016 to 2018). About the full investigation: T-cell immune reconstitution after TCRalphabeta/CD19-depleted allogeneic hematopoietic cell transplantation in children was quantitatively tracked in the study by means of TCR repertoire profiling.

This clonotype has a count of ten or more. Its specific antigen is unknown. There are no base qualities to consult, and no much larger clone falls within one base. Summary of the overall study and its limitations: The apparently early alphabetaT-cell count recovery about two months after transplant was reportedly dependent on only several hundred rapidly expanded clones derived from non-depleted graft cells. Hyperexpanded clone frequencies declined over subsequent months; after one year, T-cell counts and TCRbeta diversity were mostly attributed to newly produced T cells. The high TCRbeta diversity at day 60 in some patients was ascribed to recipient T cells and intrathymic progenitors that had survived conditioning.

This specimen's treatment or condition label, per the study, means: allogeneic hematopoietic cell transplantation with graft depleted of TCRalphabeta T cells and CD19 B cells. Transplant recipients were children who received TCRalphabeta/CD19-depleted allogeneic hematopoietic cell grafts. Receptors were amplified or captured by PCR. The sequencer was an Illumina HiSeq 2500. To normalize quantification of the TCRbeta repertoire, the TCR libraries were built with molecular barcoding that relied on unique molecular identifiers. Using fastp at Q25 and MiXCR, TCRdb reprocessed the public reads and kept productive beta chains. Entries are consolidated by CDR3 protein sequence, retaining the most common genes and DNA. The sample data list some 600,000 distinct CDR3 sequences, and roughly 13% of these were observed just once. In total, the top ten clones hold around 2% of the sample. CDR1 and CDR2 were assigned from the germline V gene as SGHTA and FQGTGA. V is shortened by 3 bases, J by 1 base, and the region joining them spans 8 bases. Reading from cysteine to phenylalanine, the CDR3 counts 14 amino acids. CDR3 DNA only is kept here, 42 bases in frame from base 1.

The chain was built from TRBV7-3 and TRBJ2-3; the D gene assignment is perhaps TRBD1 or TRBD2, with each matching 6 bases. The source was PBMCs, mostly from graft donor cells, collected 360 days after TCRalphabeta/CD19-depleted stem cell transplant. The receptor comes from a male patient younger than 18 who had a stem cell transplant for acute myeloid leukemia, so the T cells may come from the graft donor. The nucleotides are TGTGCCAGCAGCTTTGGGGGGCGCACAGATACGCAGTATTTT. Its amino acids are CASSFGGRTDTQYF.